One sample yielded the 2 T cell receptor beta chains listed below, sequenced in a study of identical twins. TCRdb reprocessed the 5' RACE reads with MiXCR, giving one entry per CDR3 protein. The sample records 200,000 to 300,000 distinct CDR3 sequences, roughly 13% being singletons. These records were also assigned to another study, of yellow fever vaccine responses in identical twins.

The source material was memory (CD45RO+) T cells sorted from blood. Every receptor here comes from a woman younger than 30 in good health.

This clonotype was seen repeatedly, ten times or more. As DNA, the CDR3 is TGTGCCAGCAGCCTCCCAGGGGGCGGCACTGAAGCTTTCTTT. Its protein product is CASSLPGGGTEAFF. The chain recombines TRBV7-6 with TRBJ1-1; 8 bases map to TRBD1. Germline CDR1 SGHVS, CDR2 FNYEAQ. This CDR3 has 14 residues. V shed 5 bases and J 4 bases; nucleotides not matched to a gene: 6. The whole variable domain, filled in from reference TRBV7-6 and TRBJ1-1, reads GAGVSQSPRYKVTKRGQDVALRCDPISGHVSLYWYRQALGQGPEFLTYFNYEAQQDKSGLPNDRFSAERPEGSISTLTIQRTEQRDSAMYRCASSLPGGGTEAFFGQGTRLTVV.

The chain joins TRBV29-1 to TRBJ2-5, with D unresolved. V shed 4 bases and J shed 1 base, with 7 bases lying between them. The germline V gene has CDR1 SQVTM and CDR2 ANQGSEA. The CDR3 covers 12 residues. The CDR3 reads CSVADGQETQYF. DNA of the CDR3: TGCAGCGTTGCTGACGGCCAAGAGACCCAGTACTTC.